The present TCR beta chain was sequenced within a study of shared clonotypes between healthy human individuals. Notes on the study in general: The researchers took only blood, and tissue repertoires probably look different. The study generally estimated greater richness for naive than memory subsets.

Terminally differentiated effector memory CD45RA+ cells were left out of the naive CD8 fraction, which was CD45RO-negative and positively selected for CCR7. Some clones are missing from TCRdb's copy, which holds only in-frame ones; the method was immunoSEQ multiplex PCR. There are some 2,000,000 clones in the sample; about 95% occur only once, and roughly 1% lies in the top ten. The ends were cut back, 4 bases at V and 7 bases at J, with 17 bases in the middle. CDR3 length: 15 residues. The V gene's germline CDR1 is SGHRS and CDR2 YFSETQ. Notes on this clone: The antigen is unknown.

This chain joins TRBV5-1 and TRBJ2-2, with D possibly TRBD2 on 5 matching bases. Input material: naive CD8+ T cells sorted from blood. This receptor was taken from a man between 18 and 29 years old in good health. CDR3 loop: CASSGFQSGGGELFF. The CDR3 DNA reads as TGCGCCAGCAGCGGGTTCCAATCTGGAGGCGGGGAGCTGTTTTTT.